These 6 T cell receptor beta chains originate from one sample sequenced in a study of T cell repertoires in cytomegalovirus infection. MiXCR, run by TCRdb on the reads, gives a single entry per CDR3 protein. The profile shows 200,000 or so distinct CDR3 sequences, 35% to 40% of them singletons. The antigens these receptors bind are not known. This specimen was CD8+ T cells from cultured PBMCs, taken from culture after CMV antigen stimulation. The receptors shown here come from a human donor in good health (CMV status not recorded). Some clones in this sample may be carry-over from other donors' samples.

This clonotype has more than one count but fewer than ten. The rearrangement joins TRBV4-1 to TRBJ1-5; D might be TRBD1 (5 bases). This CDR3 spans 17 amino acids. V shed 0 bases and J shed 3 bases, with 15 bases lying between them. Looked up from germline, CDR1 is MGHRA and CDR2 is YSYEKL. CDR3 region: CASSQDPPTAINQPQHF. CDR3 nucleotides: TGCGCCAGCAGCCAAGATCCTCCGACAGCAATCAATCAGCCCCAGCATTTT.

The gene calls are TRBV7-9 and TRBJ2-7; 12 bases map to TRBD1. Germline assignment: CDR1 SEHNR and CDR2 FQNEAQ (reference sequence). The CDR3 totals 17 residues. Germline trimming cut 2 bases from V and 4 bases from J; bases unmatched to any gene: 9. The CDR3 sequence is CASSLMPGQGALYEQYF. Written as DNA, the CDR3 is TGTGCCAGCAGCTTAATGCCGGGACAGGGGGCGTTATACGAGCAGTACTTC.

This clonotype was observed a few times. The gene calls are TRBV7-2 and TRBJ2-1, with 8 bases lining up with TRBD1. Germline V gives CDR1 SGHTA, CDR2 FQGNSA. The CDR3 totals 16 residues. Unmatched junction bases numbered 13, after V lost 5 bases and J lost 7 bases. The DNA of the CDR3 is TGTGCCAGCAGCCTAATGACAGGGGCAGGGATGAATGAGCAGTTCTTC. It is translated as CASSLMTGAGMNEQFF.

V and J are TRBV28 and TRBJ2-5; 7 nucleotides agree with TRBD1. The CDR3 has 15 residues. CDR1 is MDHEN, CDR2 SYDVKM, per germline. With V trimmed by 6 bases and J by 0 bases, 7 bases remained unmatched. The CDR3 sequence: CASRRGRVYQETQYF. The CDR3 region has the DNA TGTGCCAGCAGAAGGGGGCGGGTTTACCAAGAGACCCAGTACTTC.

The CDR3 DNA reads as TGTGCCAGCAGCTTAGTAGGCAGGGGCGGGAGTGGTCAGCCCCAGCATTTT. Translated, it gives CASSLVGRGGSGQPQHF. J is TRBJ1-5 and V is TRBV7-8; D might be TRBD1 (6 bases). This CDR3 is 17 amino acids long. Germline V gene data show CDR1 as SGHVS and CDR2 as FQNEAQ. Trimming took off 1 base at V and 6 bases at J, with 19 bases between the two ends.

The CDR3 nucleotides are TGTGCCAGCAGTCCCACCACAGGTCCTGAAGCTTTCTTT. This codes for CASSPTTGPEAFF. The genes are TRBV2 and TRBJ1-1, with TRBD1 as a possible D gene (5 bases). V lost 5 bases, J lost 6 bases, and 13 bases lay in between. Germline V gives CDR1 SNHLY, CDR2 FYNNEI. This CDR3 has 13 residues.